This T cell receptor (beta chain) was recovered during a study of cytomegalovirus exposure and HLA in healthy donors. Study-wide background: Previous work identified around 120 million unique TCR beta sequences from roughly 180 million T cells. Out of around 360 genotyped donors, about 80% belonged to the Caucasian-associated ancestry cluster.

Germline CDR1 reads SGHVS; CDR2 reads FNYEAQ. The CDR3 runs to 20 residues. J gave up 4 bases and V 0 bases, and 16 bases lay outside the gene matches. With 60 Vbeta and 13 Jbeta primers, the PCR was carried out. Profiled with immunoSEQ multiplex PCR; TCRdb holds only in-frame clones, not every one. The sample lists 130,000 or so clones; about 61% were seen once. The J gene is TRBJ2-2, the V gene TRBV7-6; 8 bases are shared with TRBD1. The material sequenced was PBMCs. The TCR was taken from a male donor in good health and CMV-seronegative. CDR3 coding DNA: TGTGCCAGCAGCTTAGCGTCGGGACAGGCCTTTACTAAGTCCACCGGGGAGCTGTTTTTT. Protein sequence: CASSLASGQAFTKSTGELFF.